This TCR beta chain appears in the sequencing data of a study of vaccination and CD4 T cells after COVID-19. The study sequenced cultured CD4+ T cell DNA using the Oncomine TCR Beta short-read assay. TCRdb recomputed calls from the PCR reads with MiXCR, one row per CDR3 protein. The repertoire holds some 17,000 distinct CDR3 sequences, 51% seen once, with 21% in the top ten. The sample's time point: late sampling 161 to 241 days after vaccination in three convalescent patients. The treatment denotes: approximately nine-day PBMC culture with coronavirus spike peptide pools or control peptides (ViraFEST assay). Concerning this clonotype: Its specificity is unknown.

V lost 5 bases and J lost 1; bases outside the gene matches: 5. Germline V gene data show CDR1 as SGHTA and CDR2 as FQGNSA. CDR3 length equals 17 residues. The chain has TRBV7-2 and TRBJ2-2; 12 bases are shared with TRBD2. Sequencing used CD4+ T cells from blood, cultured in vitro, obtained about 7 months after SARS-CoV-2 vaccination. This clonotype originated in a human donor who had recovered from COVID-19. The CDR3 sequence: CASSPSTSGGNTGELFF. The CDR3 DNA follows: TGTGCCAGCAGCCCTTCGACTAGCGGGGGGAACACCGGGGAGCTGTTTTTT.